The clone carrying this T cell receptor beta chain was picked up one time. Profiled with immunoSEQ multiplex PCR; TCRdb holds only in-frame clones, not every one. This sample carries approximately 54,000 clones, more than 85% of them seen once, and the ten largest clones take around 9.3%. This specimen belongs to a study of OX40 agonist ivuxolimab in advanced cancers. No patient had autoimmune disease or received systemic immunosuppression. The sequencing used CD4+ or CD8+ T cells sorted from blood, collected in a trial of the OX40 agonist ivuxolimab. This receptor was identified in an adult with an advanced solid tumor such as melanoma, head and neck, liver or kidney cancer.

The CDR3 region is CASSMGTSTYNEQFF. CDR3 nucleotide sequence: TGTGCCAGTAGTATGGGGACTAGCACTTACAATGAGCAGTTCTTC. The V and J genes are TRBV19 and TRBJ2-1, with TRBD2 matching over 9 bases. The V gene's germline CDR1 is LNHDA and CDR2 SQIVND (reference sequence). J was trimmed by 4 bases and V by 3 bases; bases with no gene match: 4. This CDR3 contains 15 residues.